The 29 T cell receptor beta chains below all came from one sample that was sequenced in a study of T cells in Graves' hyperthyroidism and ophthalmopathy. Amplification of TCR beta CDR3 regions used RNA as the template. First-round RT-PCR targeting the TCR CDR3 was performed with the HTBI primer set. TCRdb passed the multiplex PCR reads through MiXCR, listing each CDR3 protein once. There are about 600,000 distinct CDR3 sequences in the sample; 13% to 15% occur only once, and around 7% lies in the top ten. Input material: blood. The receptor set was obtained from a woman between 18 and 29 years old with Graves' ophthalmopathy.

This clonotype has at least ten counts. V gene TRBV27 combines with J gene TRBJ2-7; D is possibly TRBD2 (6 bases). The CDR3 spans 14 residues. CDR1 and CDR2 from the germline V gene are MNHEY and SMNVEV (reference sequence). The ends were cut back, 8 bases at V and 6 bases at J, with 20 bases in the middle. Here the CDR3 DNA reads TGTGCCAGCGCTAGGAGGGGCCTGGCGGCCGAGCAGTACTTC. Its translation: CASARRGLAAEQYF.

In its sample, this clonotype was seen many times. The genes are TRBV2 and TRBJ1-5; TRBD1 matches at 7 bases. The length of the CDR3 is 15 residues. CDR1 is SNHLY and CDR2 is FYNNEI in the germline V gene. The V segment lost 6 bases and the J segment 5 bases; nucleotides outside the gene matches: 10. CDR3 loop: CASSRDRVDHQPQHF. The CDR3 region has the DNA TGTGCCAGCAGCCGGGACAGAGTAGACCATCAGCCCCAGCATTTT.

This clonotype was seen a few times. The CDR3 protein is CASSYSPFTGVNTEAFF. The CDR3 nucleotides are TGTGCCAGCAGTTACTCCCCTTTTACAGGGGTGAACACTGAAGCTTTCTTT. The chain employs TRBV6-5 and TRBJ1-1; 7 bases are a match to TRBD1. From germline, CDR1 is MNHEY and CDR2 SVGAGI. The ends lost 0 bases at V and 0 bases at J; junction bases unmatched: 7. The CDR3 loop spans 17 amino acids.

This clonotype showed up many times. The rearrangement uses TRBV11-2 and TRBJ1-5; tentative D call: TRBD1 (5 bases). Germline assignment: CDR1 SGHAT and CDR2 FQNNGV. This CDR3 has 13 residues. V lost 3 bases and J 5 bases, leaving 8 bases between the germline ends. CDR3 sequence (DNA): TGTGCCAGCAGCTTTCAGGGAGATCAGCCCCAGCATTTT. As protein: CASSFQGDQPQHF. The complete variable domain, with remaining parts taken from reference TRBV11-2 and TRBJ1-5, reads EAGVAQSPRYKIIEKRQSVAFWCNPISGHATLYWYQQILGQGPKLLIQFQNNGVVDDSQLPKDRFSAERLKGVDSTLKIQPAKLEDSAVYLCASSFQGDQPQHFGDGTRLSIL.

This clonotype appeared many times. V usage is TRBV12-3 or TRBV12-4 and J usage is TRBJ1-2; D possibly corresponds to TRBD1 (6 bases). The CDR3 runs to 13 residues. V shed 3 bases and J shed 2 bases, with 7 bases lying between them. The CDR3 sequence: CASSFQGNYGYTF. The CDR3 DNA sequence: TGTGCCAGCAGTTTTCAGGGGAACTATGGCTACACCTTC.

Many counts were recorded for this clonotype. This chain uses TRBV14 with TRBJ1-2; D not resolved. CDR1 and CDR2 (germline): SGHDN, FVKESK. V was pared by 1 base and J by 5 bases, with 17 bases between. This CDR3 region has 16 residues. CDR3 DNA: TGTGCCAGCAGCCAAGGGGTCACCTCGTTTTCTTATGGCTACACCTTC. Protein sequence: CASSQGVTSFSYGYTF.

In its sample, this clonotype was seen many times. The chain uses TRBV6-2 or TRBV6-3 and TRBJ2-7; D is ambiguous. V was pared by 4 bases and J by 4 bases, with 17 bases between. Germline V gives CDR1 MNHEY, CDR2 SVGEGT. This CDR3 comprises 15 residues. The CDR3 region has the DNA TGTGCCAGCAGTTCCCTCACCCGGACCACTTACGAGCAGTACTTC. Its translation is CASSSLTRTTYEQYF.

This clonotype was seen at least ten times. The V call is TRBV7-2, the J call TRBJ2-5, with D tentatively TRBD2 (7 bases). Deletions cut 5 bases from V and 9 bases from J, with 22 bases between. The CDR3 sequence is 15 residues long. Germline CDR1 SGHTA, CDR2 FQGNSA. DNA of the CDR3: TGTGCCAGCAGCCCAGGGGACGGGGGAGGGAGGGCCCAGTACTTC. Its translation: CASSPGDGGGRAQYF. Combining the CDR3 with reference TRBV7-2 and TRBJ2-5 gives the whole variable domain GAGVSQSPSNKVTEKGKDVELRCDPISGHTALYWYRQSLGQGLEFLIYFQGNSAPDKSGLPSDRFSAERTGGSVSTLTIQRTQQEDSAVYLCASSPGDGGGRAQYFGPGTRLLVL.

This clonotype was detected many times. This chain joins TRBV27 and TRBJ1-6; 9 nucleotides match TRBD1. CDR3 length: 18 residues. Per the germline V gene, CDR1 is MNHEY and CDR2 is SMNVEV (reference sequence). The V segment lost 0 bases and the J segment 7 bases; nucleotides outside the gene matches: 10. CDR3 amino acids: CASSLSPKLGTGNSPLHF. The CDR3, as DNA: TGTGCCAGCAGTTTATCGCCCAAACTCGGGACAGGGAATTCACCCCTCCACTTT.

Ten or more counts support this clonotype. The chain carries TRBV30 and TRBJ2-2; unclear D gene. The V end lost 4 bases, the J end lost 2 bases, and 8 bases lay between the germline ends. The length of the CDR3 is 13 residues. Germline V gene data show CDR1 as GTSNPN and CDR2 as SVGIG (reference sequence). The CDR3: CAWMGLNTGELFF. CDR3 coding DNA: TGTGCCTGGATGGGGTTAAACACCGGGGAGCTGTTTTTT.

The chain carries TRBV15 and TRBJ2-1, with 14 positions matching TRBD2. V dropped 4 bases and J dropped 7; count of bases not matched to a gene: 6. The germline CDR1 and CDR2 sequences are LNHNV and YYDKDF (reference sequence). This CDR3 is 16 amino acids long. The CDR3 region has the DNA TGTGCCACCAGCATTACGGGACTAGCGGGAGTTAATGAGCAGTTCTTC. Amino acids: CATSITGLAGVNEQFF.

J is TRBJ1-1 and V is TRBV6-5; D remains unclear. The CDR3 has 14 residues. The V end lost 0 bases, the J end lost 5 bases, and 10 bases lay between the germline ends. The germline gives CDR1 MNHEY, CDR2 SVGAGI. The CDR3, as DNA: TGTGCCAGCAGTTACTCAATGGGAGGGACTGAAGCTTTCTTT. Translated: CASSYSMGGTEAFF.

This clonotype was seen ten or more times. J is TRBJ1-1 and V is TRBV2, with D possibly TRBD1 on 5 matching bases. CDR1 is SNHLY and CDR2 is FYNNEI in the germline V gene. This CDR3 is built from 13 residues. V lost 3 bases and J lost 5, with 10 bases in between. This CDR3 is CASSEGVRTEAFF. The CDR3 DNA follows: TGTGCCAGCAGTGAGGGGGTTAGGACTGAAGCTTTCTTT.

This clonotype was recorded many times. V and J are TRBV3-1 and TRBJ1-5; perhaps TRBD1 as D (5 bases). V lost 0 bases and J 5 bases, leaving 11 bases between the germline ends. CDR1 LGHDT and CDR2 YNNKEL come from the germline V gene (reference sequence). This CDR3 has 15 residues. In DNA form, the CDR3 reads TGTGCCAGCAGCCAAGATCACCGGGGCGATCAGCCCCAGCATTTT. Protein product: CASSQDHRGDQPQHF.

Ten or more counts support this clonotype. The CDR3 bases are TGCGCCAGCAGCCCCCTCGGAGCAGTCTTCTTCTATGGCTACACCTTC. Its translation: CASSPLGAVFFYGYTF. This rearrangement joins TRBV5-1 to TRBJ1-2; D remains ambiguous. The germline V and J ends were trimmed by 4 bases and 4 bases, with 20 bases remaining between them. The CDR3 contains 16 residues. The germline gives CDR1 SGHRS, CDR2 YFSETQ.

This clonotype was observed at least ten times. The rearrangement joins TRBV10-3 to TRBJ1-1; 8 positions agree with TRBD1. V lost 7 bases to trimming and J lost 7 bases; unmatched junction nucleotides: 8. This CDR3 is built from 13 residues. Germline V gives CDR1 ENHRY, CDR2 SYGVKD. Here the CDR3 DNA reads TGTGCCATCACCAACGTGACAGGGGTTGAAGCTTTCTTT. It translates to CAITNVTGVEAFF.

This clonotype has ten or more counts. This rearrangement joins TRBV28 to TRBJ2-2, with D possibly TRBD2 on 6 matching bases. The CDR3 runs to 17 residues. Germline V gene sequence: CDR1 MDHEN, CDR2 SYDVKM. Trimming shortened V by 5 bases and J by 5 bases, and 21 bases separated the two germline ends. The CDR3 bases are TGTGCCAGCAGTCTGGGGCGGCGGAGGGCCAGAACCGGGGAGCTGTTTTTT. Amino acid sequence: CASSLGRRRARTGELFF.

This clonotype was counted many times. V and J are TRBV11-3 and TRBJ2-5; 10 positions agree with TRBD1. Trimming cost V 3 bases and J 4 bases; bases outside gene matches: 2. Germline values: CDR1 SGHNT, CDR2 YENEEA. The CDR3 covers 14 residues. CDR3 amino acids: CASSLRTGGETQYF. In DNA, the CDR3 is TGTGCCAGCAGCTTGCGGACAGGGGGAGAGACCCAGTACTTC.

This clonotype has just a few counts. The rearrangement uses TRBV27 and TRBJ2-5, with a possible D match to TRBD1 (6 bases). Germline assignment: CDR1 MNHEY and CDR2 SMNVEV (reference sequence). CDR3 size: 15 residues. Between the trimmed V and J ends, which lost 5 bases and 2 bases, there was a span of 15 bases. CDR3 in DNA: TGTGCCAGCAGTGCGTGGGGACAAAAGCAAGAGACCCAGTACTTC. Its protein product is CASSAWGQKQETQYF.

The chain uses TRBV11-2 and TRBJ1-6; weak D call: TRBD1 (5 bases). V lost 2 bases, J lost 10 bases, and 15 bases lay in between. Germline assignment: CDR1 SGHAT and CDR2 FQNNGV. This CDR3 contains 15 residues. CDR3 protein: CASSLRGVDVSPLHF. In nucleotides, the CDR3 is TGTGCCAGCAGCTTAAGAGGGGTGGATGTCTCACCCCTCCACTTT. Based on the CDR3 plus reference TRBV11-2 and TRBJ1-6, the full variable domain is EAGVAQSPRYKIIEKRQSVAFWCNPISGHATLYWYQQILGQGPKLLIQFQNNGVVDDSQLPKDRFSAERLKGVDSTLKIQPAKLEDSAVYLCASSLRGVDVSPLHFGNGTRLTVT.

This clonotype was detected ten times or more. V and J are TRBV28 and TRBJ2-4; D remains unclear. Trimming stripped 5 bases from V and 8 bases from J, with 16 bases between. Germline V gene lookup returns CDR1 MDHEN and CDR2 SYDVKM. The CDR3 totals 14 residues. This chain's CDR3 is CASSPEDKGYIQYF. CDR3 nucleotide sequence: TGTGCCAGCAGTCCCGAGGATAAGGGATACATTCAGTACTTC.

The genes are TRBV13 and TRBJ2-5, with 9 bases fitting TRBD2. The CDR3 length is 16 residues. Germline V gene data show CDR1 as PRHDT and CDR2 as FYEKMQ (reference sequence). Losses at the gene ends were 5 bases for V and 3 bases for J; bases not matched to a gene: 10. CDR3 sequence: CASSRTSRGGEETQYF. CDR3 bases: TGTGCCAGCAGCCGTACCTCTCGCGGGGGGGAAGAGACCCAGTACTTC.

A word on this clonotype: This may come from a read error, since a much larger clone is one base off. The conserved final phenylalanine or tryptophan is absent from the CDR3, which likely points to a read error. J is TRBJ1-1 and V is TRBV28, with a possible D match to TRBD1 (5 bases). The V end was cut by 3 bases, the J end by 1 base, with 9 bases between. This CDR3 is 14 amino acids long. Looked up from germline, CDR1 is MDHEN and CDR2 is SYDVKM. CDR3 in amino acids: CASSLRTPNTEAFS. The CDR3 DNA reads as TGTGCCAGCAGTTTGAGGACACCGAACACTGAAGCTTTCTCT.

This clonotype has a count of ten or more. CDR3 nucleotides: TGTGCCAGTATCAGGGGGCGGGGGACTAATCGACAAGAGACCCAGTACTTC. It translates to CASIRGRGTNRQETQYF. The chain has TRBV11-2 and TRBJ2-5, with D perhaps TRBD1 (8 bases). From germline, CDR1 is SGHAT and CDR2 FQNNGV. This CDR3 is built from 17 residues. Trimming cost V 9 bases and J 2 bases, with 25 bases left between them.

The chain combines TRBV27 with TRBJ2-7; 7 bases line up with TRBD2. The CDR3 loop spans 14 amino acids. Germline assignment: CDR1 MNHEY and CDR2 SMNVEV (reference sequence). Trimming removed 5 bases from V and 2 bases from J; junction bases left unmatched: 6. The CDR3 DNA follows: TGTGCCAGCAGTCGAGGGGAGGGTACCTACGAGCAGTACTTC. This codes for CASSRGEGTYEQYF.

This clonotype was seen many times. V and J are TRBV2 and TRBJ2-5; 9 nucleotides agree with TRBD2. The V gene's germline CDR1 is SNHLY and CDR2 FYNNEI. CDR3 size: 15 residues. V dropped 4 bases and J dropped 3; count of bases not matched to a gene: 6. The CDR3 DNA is TGTGCCAGCAGTGGACGTCCTAGCGGGGAAGAGACCCAGTACTTC. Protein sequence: CASSGRPSGEETQYF.

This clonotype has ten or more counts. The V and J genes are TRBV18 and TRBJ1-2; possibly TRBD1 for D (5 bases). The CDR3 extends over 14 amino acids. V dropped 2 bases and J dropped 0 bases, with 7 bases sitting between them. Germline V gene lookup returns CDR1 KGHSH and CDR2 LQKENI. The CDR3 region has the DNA TGTGCCAGCTCACCAAGGGGTACTAACTATGGCTACACCTTC. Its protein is CASSPRGTNYGYTF.

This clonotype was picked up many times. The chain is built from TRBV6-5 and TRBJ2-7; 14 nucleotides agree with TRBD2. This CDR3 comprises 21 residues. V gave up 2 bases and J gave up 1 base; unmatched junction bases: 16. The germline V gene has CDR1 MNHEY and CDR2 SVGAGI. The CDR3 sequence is CASSYPGGPGLAGAASYEQYF. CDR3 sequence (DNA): TGTGCCAGCAGTTACCCGGGTGGGCCGGGACTAGCGGGAGCCGCGTCCTACGAGCAGTACTTC.

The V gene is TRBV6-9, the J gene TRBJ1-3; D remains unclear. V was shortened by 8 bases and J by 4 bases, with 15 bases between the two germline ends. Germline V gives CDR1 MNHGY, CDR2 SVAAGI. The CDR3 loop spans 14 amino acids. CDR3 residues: CASSTHSSGNTIYF. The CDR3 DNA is TGTGCCAGCTCAACCCACAGTTCAGGAAACACCATATATTTT.